A selection of T cell receptor beta chains follows, all from one sample in a study of T cell repertoires in cytomegalovirus infection. TCRdb analysed the reads with MiXCR anew, one entry per CDR3 protein. Among about 360,000 distinct CDR3 sequences listed, 18% were seen once. The sample was PBMCs. These receptors originate from a human donor in good health (CMV status not recorded). Some clones in this sample may be carry-over from other donors' samples. CDR3s include the opening cysteine and the closing phenylalanine or tryptophan. A D gene is named only where the DNA matches it firmly. Size values are once, few and many counts, or a class for expanded clones, and some rows have none.

v_gene: TRBV27; abundance: few; d_gene: -; j_gene: TRBJ1-1; CDR3aa: CASSLSYGLRDTEAFF; CDR3nt: TGTGCCAGCAGTTTATCTTACGGCTTGCGGGACACTGAAGCTTTCTTT
v_gene: TRBV30; abundance: few; d_gene: TRBD1; j_gene: TRBJ2-7; CDR3aa: CASQGVITYEQYF; CDR3nt: TGTGCCTCTCAGGGGGTCATAACCTACGAGCAGTACTTC
v_gene: TRBV2; abundance: -; d_gene: TRBD1; j_gene: TRBJ1-6; CDR3aa: CASSEPFPDRLGYNSPLHF; CDR3nt: TGTGCCAGCAGTGAACCTTTCCCGGACAGGCTGGGATATAATTCACCCCTCCACTTT
v_gene: TRBV11-3; abundance: many; d_gene: -; j_gene: TRBJ1-1; CDR3aa: CASRKDGNTEAFF; CDR3nt: TGTGCCAGCAGGAAAGACGGGAACACTGAAGCTTTCTTT
v_gene: TRBV7-2; abundance: many; d_gene: TRBD2; j_gene: TRBJ2-1; CDR3aa: CASRQTKGLASYNEQFF; CDR3nt: TGTGCCAGCAGACAAACAAAGGGACTAGCGTCCTACAATGAGCAGTTCTTC
v_gene: TRBV5-4; abundance: few; d_gene: TRBD2; j_gene: TRBJ2-7; CDR3aa: CASSPGGNREQYF; CDR3nt: TGTGCCAGCAGTCCCGGGGGGAACAGGGAGCAGTACTTC
v_gene: TRBV7-2; abundance: many; d_gene: -; j_gene: TRBJ2-7; CDR3aa: CASSSGQGRGREQYF; CDR3nt: TGTGCCAGCAGCTCAGGACAGGGACGCGGGAGGGAGCAGTACTTC
v_gene: TRBV12-3/TRBV12-4; abundance: -; d_gene: -; j_gene: TRBJ2-7; CDR3aa: CASSPYRVSYEQYF; CDR3nt: TGTGCCAGCAGCCCTTACCGCGTTTCCTACGAGCAGTACTTC
v_gene: TRBV7-6; abundance: many; d_gene: -; j_gene: TRBJ2-1; CDR3aa: CASSLENAEKNNEQFF; CDR3nt: TGTGCCAGCAGCTTAGAAAATGCGGAAAAAAACAATGAGCAGTTCTTC
v_gene: TRBV2; abundance: many; d_gene: TRBD1; j_gene: TRBJ1-4; CDR3aa: CASSEDREGKLFF; CDR3nt: TGTGCCAGCAGTGAGGACAGGGAGGGAAAACTGTTTTTT
v_gene: TRBV28; abundance: -; d_gene: -; j_gene: TRBJ1-6; CDR3aa: CAASGNSPLHF; CDR3nt: TGCGCAGCCTCTGGGAATTCACCCCTCCACTTT
v_gene: TRBV20-1; abundance: many; d_gene: -; j_gene: TRBJ1-4; CDR3aa: CSAVAGFTNEKLFF; CDR3nt: TGCAGTGCCGTTGCTGGGTTCACTAATGAAAAACTGTTTTTT
v_gene: TRBV20-1; abundance: -; d_gene: -; j_gene: TRBJ2-1; CDR3aa: CSASRGRDSYNEQFF; CDR3nt: TGCAGTGCCTCGCGGGGCCGGGATTCCTACAATGAGCAGTTCTTC
v_gene: TRBV4-1; abundance: -; d_gene: -; j_gene: TRBJ1-2; CDR3aa: CASSHTVGYGYTF; CDR3nt: TGCGCCAGCAGCCACACAGTAGGCTATGGCTACACCTTC
v_gene: TRBV24-1; abundance: -; d_gene: TRBD2; j_gene: TRBJ2-1; CDR3aa: CATARLAMLYNEQFF; CDR3nt: TGTGCCACCGCCCGACTAGCGATGCTCTACAATGAGCAGTTCTTC
v_gene: TRBV23-1; abundance: -; d_gene: TRBD1; j_gene: TRBJ1-5; CDR3aa: CASSQKRTGPEENQPQHF; CDR3nt: TGCGCCAGCAGTCAAAAAAGGACAGGCCCGGAGGAAAATCAGCCCCAGCATTTT
v_gene: TRBV7-9; abundance: few; d_gene: -; j_gene: TRBJ2-7; CDR3aa: CASSLGGGAEYF; CDR3nt: TGTGCCAGCAGCTTAGGCGGAGGAGCGGAGTACTTC
v_gene: TRBV6-2/TRBV6-3; abundance: few; d_gene: -; j_gene: TRBJ2-3; CDR3aa: CASCPTGTDTQYF; CDR3nt: TGTGCCAGCTGCCCTACCGGCACAGATACGCAGTATTTT
v_gene: TRBV30; abundance: few; d_gene: -; j_gene: TRBJ1-1; CDR3aa: CAWSAPGGVTGFF; CDR3nt: TGTGCCTGGAGTGCCCCCGGGGGGGTCACGGGTTTCTTT
v_gene: TRBV19; abundance: few; d_gene: TRBD2; j_gene: TRBJ2-5; CDR3aa: CASSVGTSRETQYF; CDR3nt: TGTGCCAGTAGTGTGGGGACTAGTCGTGAGACCCAGTACTTC
v_gene: TRBV18; abundance: -; d_gene: -; j_gene: TRBJ1-5; CDR3aa: CASSPWAGLGQPQHF; CDR3nt: TGTGCCAGCTCACCATGGGCAGGCTTGGGTCAGCCCCAGCATTTT
v_gene: TRBV12-3/TRBV12-4; abundance: -; d_gene: -; j_gene: TRBJ1-4; CDR3aa: CASSLAGRYNEKLFF; CDR3nt: TGTGCCAGCAGTTTAGCGGGACGGTATAATGAAAAACTGTTTTTT
v_gene: TRBV7-9; abundance: -; d_gene: -; j_gene: TRBJ2-3; CDR3aa: CASSLNAGTMDTQYF; CDR3nt: TGTGCCAGCAGCTTGAATGCGGGGACCATGGATACGCAGTATTTT
v_gene: TRBV9; abundance: few; d_gene: -; j_gene: TRBJ1-1; CDR3aa: CASSVGRVWSSTEAFF; CDR3nt: TGTGCCAGCAGCGTGGGCAGGGTGTGGTCTAGCACTGAAGCTTTCTTT
v_gene: TRBV5-4; abundance: -; d_gene: TRBD2; j_gene: TRBJ2-1; CDR3aa: CASSPGLAGLDEQFF; CDR3nt: TGTGCCAGCAGCCCGGGACTAGCGGGTCTCGATGAGCAGTTCTTC
v_gene: TRBV7-2; abundance: few; d_gene: TRBD1; j_gene: TRBJ2-5; CDR3aa: CASSLVEGADRQETQYF; CDR3nt: TGTGCCAGCAGCTTAGTCGAGGGGGCGGATCGACAAGAGACCCAGTACTTC
v_gene: TRBV7-2; abundance: many; d_gene: -; j_gene: TRBJ2-4; CDR3aa: CASSLQGYIQYF; CDR3nt: TGTGCCAGCAGCCTCCAGGGTTACATTCAGTACTTC
v_gene: TRBV19; abundance: few; d_gene: -; j_gene: TRBJ1-6; CDR3aa: CASSMGGPLHF; CDR3nt: TGTGCCAGTAGTATGGGAGGACCCCTCCACTTT
v_gene: TRBV12-5; abundance: few; d_gene: TRBD2; j_gene: TRBJ2-1; CDR3aa: CASGLVRGTSGSGDEQFF; CDR3nt: TGTGCTAGTGGTTTGGTACGGGGTACTAGCGGGAGTGGCGATGAGCAGTTCTTC
v_gene: TRBV28; abundance: many; d_gene: TRBD1; j_gene: TRBJ1-1; CDR3aa: CASSFRQGTEAFF; CDR3nt: TGTGCCAGCAGTTTCCGACAGGGGACTGAAGCTTTCTTT
v_gene: TRBV20-1; abundance: -; d_gene: TRBD2; j_gene: TRBJ2-3; CDR3aa: CSALLAGTTDTQYF; CDR3nt: TGCAGTGCTCTGCTAGCGGGGACCACAGATACGCAGTATTTT
v_gene: TRBV6-1; abundance: -; d_gene: -; j_gene: TRBJ2-1; CDR3aa: CASRRQDYNEQFF; CDR3nt: TGTGCCAGTAGACGACAGGATTACAATGAGCAGTTCTTC
v_gene: TRBV28; abundance: many; d_gene: -; j_gene: TRBJ2-1; CDR3aa: CASSLWTGEGYNEQFF; CDR3nt: TGTGCCAGCAGTTTATGGACAGGGGAGGGGTACAATGAGCAGTTCTTC
v_gene: TRBV28; abundance: many; d_gene: TRBD1; j_gene: TRBJ1-2; CDR3aa: CASSPGQGAIGYTF; CDR3nt: TGTGCCAGCAGCCCGGGACAGGGGGCGATCGGCTACACCTTC
v_gene: TRBV6-2/TRBV6-3; abundance: many; d_gene: -; j_gene: TRBJ2-3; CDR3aa: CASSYGDTQYF; CDR3nt: TGTGCCAGCAGTTACGGGGATACGCAGTATTTT
v_gene: TRBV7-2; abundance: many; d_gene: TRBD1; j_gene: TRBJ1-2; CDR3aa: CASSRTGANGYGYTF; CDR3nt: TGTGCCAGCAGCCGAACAGGGGCGAACGGCTATGGCTACACCTTC
v_gene: TRBV18; abundance: few; d_gene: TRBD1; j_gene: TRBJ2-7; CDR3aa: CASSPGTGVSEQYF; CDR3nt: TGTGCCAGCTCCCCCGGGACAGGGGTCTCCGAGCAGTACTTC
v_gene: TRBV2; abundance: -; d_gene: TRBD1; j_gene: TRBJ1-2; CDR3aa: CASLNTGGPGYTF; CDR3nt: TGTGCCAGCCTAAACACAGGGGGCCCTGGCTACACCTTC
v_gene: TRBV19; abundance: many; d_gene: -; j_gene: TRBJ1-1; CDR3aa: CASSIAPYKTRLNTEAFF; CDR3nt: TGTGCCAGTAGTATAGCCCCTTACAAGACAAGGTTGAACACTGAAGCTTTCTTT
v_gene: TRBV5-1; abundance: few; d_gene: TRBD1; j_gene: TRBJ1-5; CDR3aa: CASSSGTGSQPQHF; CDR3nt: TGCGCCAGCAGCTCCGGGACAGGGTCACAGCCCCAGCATTTT
v_gene: TRBV28; abundance: many; d_gene: -; j_gene: TRBJ1-2; CDR3aa: CASSFSDSGYTF; CDR3nt: TGTGCCAGCAGTTTCTCAGATTCTGGCTACACCTTC